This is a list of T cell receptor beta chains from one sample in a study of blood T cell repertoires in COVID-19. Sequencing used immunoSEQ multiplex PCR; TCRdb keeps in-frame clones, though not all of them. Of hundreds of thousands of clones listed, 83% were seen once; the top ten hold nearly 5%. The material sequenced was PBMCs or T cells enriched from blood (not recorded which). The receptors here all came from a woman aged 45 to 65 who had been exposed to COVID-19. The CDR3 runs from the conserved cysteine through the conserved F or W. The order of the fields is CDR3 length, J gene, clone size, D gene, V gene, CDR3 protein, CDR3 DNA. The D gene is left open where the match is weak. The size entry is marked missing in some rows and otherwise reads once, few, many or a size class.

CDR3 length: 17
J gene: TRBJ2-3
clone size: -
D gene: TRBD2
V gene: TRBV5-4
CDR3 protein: CASSFQGGRGGTDTQYF
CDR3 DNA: TGTGCCAGCAGCTTCCAGGGTGGACGGGGGGGCACAGATACGCAGTATTTT

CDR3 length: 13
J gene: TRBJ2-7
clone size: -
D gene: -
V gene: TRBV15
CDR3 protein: CATSSRDRREQYF
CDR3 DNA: TGTGCCACCAGCAGTCGAGACAGGCGTGAGCAGTACTTC

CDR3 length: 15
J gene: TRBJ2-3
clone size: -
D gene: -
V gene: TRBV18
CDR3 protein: CASSPTRGEADTQYF
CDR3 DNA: TGTGCCAGCTCACCGACCCGTGGGGAGGCAGATACGCAGTATTTT

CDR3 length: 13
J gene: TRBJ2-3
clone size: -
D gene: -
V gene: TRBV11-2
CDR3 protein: CASSSTSTDTQYF
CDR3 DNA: TGTGCCAGCAGCTCTACTAGCACAGATACGCAGTATTTT

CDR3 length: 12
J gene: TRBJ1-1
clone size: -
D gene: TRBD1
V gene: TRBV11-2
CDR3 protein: CASSWTGSEAFF
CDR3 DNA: TGTGCCAGCAGCTGGACAGGTTCCGAAGCTTTCTTT

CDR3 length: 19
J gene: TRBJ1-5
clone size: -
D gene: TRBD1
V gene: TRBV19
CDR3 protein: CASSASRQGALDGNQPQHF
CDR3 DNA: TGTGCCAGTAGTGCCTCTCGACAGGGGGCCCTTGATGGCAATCAGCCCCAGCATTTT

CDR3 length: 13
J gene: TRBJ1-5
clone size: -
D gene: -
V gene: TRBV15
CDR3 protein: CATSRQGNQPQHF
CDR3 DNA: TGTGCCACCAGCAGACAGGGGAATCAGCCCCAGCATTTT

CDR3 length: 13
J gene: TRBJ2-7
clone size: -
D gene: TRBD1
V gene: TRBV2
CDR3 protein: CASSRGQRYEQYF
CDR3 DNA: TGTGCCAGTTCCAGGGGGCAAAGGTACGAGCAGTACTTC

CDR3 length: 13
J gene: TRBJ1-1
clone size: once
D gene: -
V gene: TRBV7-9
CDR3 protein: CATLGGVGTEAFF
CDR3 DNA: TGTGCCACCTTAGGGGGTGTGGGCACTGAAGCTTTCTTT

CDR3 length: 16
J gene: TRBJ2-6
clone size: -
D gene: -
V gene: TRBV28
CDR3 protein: CASSPTAISGANVLTF
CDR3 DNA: TGTGCCAGCAGTCCGACAGCAATCTCTGGGGCCAACGTCCTGACTTTC

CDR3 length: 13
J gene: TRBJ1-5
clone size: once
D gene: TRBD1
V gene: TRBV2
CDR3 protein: CASRIQGNQPQHF
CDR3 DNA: TGTGCCAGCAGAATACAGGGGAATCAGCCCCAGCATTTT

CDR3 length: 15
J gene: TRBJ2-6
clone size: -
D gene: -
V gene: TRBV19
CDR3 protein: CASSLGGTGANVLTF
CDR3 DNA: TGTGCCAGTAGTCTCGGAGGGACGGGGGCCAACGTCCTGACTTTC

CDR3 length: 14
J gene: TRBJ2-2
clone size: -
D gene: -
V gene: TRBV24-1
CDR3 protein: CATSEGKHTGELFF
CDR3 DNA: TGTGCCACCAGTGAGGGCAAACACACCGGGGAGCTGTTTTTT